One sample yielded the 6 T cell receptor beta chains listed below, sequenced in a study of CXCR3-negative and CXCR3-positive naive CD8 T cells. General study results and limits: TRB CDR3s of CXCR3-positive naive cells were more hydrophobic than those of CXCR3-negative naive cells.

5' RACE with UMI labels generated the TRB cDNA libraries. TCRdb re-called the 5' RACE reads, yielding one record per CDR3 amino acid sequence without DNA. The repertoire shows under 150,000 distinct CDR3 sequences; the top ten hold roughly 0.28%. For these receptors, no antigen is known. The sample comprised naive CXCR3+ CD8+ T cells from blood. Indicated subset: CD45RO-CCR7+CD27+CD95- naive CD8+ T cells expressing CXCR3 (TNR3+). The receptor source for this set is a human donor in good health. Some clones in this sample may be carry-over from other donors' samples.

V and J are TRBV11-2 and TRBJ2-7; TCRdb proposes TRBD1, but this gene call is untestable without DNA. The CDR3 totals 14 residues. CDR1 is SGHAT and CDR2 is FQNNGV in the germline V gene. CDR3 in amino acids: CASSLDPGFYEQYF.

The chain combines TRBV28 with TRBJ2-1; TCRdb returns TRBD1, unconfirmable since there is no DNA. CDR1 is MDHEN and CDR2 is SYDVKM in the germline V gene. The CDR3 length is 15 residues. CDR3 sequence: CASRPTGGSNNEQFF.

The chain joins TRBV29-1 to TRBJ2-1; the TRBD2 assignment by TCRdb is unverifiable without DNA. The CDR3 is 13 amino acids. The germline V gene encodes CDR1 SQVTM and CDR2 ANQGSEA. CDR3 in amino acids: CSVGSGGASEQFF.

The V and J genes are TRBV5-4 and TRBJ2-7; TCRdb names TRBD2, which stays unverified in the absence of DNA. Germline V gene sequence: CDR1 SGHNT, CDR2 YYREEE (reference sequence). The CDR3 totals 15 residues. CDR3: CASSLVAGGQYEQYF.

The chain carries TRBV4-2 and TRBJ1-4; TCRdb proposes TRBD1, but this gene call is untestable without DNA. Per the germline V gene, CDR1 is LGHNA and CDR2 is YNFKEQ. This CDR3 is built from 14 residues. The CDR3 sequence is CASSTTGGCEKLFF.

V is TRBV12-3 or TRBV12-4 and J is TRBJ2-7; there is no DNA to check the TCRdb D call of TRBD2. This CDR3 is built from 14 residues. This CDR3 reads CASSRTSGDYEQYF.